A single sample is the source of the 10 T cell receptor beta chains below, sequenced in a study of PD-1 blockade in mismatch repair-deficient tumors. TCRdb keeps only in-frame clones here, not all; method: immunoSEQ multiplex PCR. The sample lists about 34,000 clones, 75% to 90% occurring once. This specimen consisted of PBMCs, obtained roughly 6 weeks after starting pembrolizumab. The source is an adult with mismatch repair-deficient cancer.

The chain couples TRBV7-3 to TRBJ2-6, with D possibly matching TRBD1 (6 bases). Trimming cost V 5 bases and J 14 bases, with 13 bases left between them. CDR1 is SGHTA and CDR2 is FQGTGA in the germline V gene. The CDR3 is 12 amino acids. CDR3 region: CASSSTQGLLTF. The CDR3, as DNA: TGTGCCAGCAGCAGTACACAGGGCCTCCTGACTTTC.

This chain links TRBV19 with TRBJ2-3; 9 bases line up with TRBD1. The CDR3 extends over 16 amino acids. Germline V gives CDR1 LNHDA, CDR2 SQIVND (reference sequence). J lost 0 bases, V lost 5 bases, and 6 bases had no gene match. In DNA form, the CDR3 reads TGTGCCAGTAGTCCGGGGACAGGGAGTAGCACAGATACGCAGTATTTT. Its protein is CASSPGTGSSTDTQYF.

CDR3 amino acids: CASSSNWEAGGGYNEQFF. The CDR3 nucleotides read TGTGCCAGCAGCTCCAATTGGGAAGCGGGAGGGGGGTACAATGAGCAGTTCTTC. This sequence joins TRBV7-9 and TRBJ2-1, with TRBD2 matching over 10 bases. Germline V gene data show CDR1 as SEHNR and CDR2 as FQNEAQ (reference sequence). The CDR3 consists of 18 residues. V gave up 4 bases and J gave up 4 bases; unmatched junction bases: 13.

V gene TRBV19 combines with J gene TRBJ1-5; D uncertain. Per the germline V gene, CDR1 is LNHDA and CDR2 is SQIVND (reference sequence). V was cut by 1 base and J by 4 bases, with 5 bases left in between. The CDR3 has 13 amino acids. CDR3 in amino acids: CASSIVANQPQHF. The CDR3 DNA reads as TGTGCCAGTAGTATAGTGGCTAATCAGCCCCAGCATTTT.

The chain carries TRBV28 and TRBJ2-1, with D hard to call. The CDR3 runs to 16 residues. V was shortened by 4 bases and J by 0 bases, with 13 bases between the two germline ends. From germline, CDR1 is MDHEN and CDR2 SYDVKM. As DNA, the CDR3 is TGTGCCAGCAGTTCTACCCGATGGTACTCCTACAATGAGCAGTTCTTC. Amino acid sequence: CASSSTRWYSYNEQFF.

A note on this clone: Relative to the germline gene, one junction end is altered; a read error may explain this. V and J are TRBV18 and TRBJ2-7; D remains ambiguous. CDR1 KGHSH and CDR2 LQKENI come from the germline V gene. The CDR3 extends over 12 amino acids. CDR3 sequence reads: CASSPLAKERYF. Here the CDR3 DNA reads TGTGCCAGCTCACCCCTGGCCAAAGAGCGGTACTTC.

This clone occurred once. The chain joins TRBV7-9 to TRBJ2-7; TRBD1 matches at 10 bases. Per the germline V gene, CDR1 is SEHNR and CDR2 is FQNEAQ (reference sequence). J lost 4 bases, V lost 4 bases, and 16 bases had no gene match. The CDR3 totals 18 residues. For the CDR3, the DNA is TGTGCCAGCAGCTCAGGGACAGGGGTAGCCACGGGCTTATACGAGCAGTACTTC. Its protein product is CASSSGTGVATGLYEQYF.

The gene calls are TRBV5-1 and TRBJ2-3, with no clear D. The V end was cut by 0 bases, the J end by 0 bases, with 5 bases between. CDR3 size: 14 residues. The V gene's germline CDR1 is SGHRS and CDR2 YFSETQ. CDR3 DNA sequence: TGCGCCAGCAGCTTGGCTAAGAGCACAGATACGCAGTATTTT. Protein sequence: CASSLAKSTDTQYF.

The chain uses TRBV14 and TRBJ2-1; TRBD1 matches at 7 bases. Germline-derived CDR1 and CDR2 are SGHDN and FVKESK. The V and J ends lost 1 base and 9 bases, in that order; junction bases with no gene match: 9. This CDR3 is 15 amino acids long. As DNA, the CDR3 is TGTGCCAGCAGCCAAGGAGGTGTACAGGGGCTTGAGCAGTTCTTC. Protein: CASSQGGVQGLEQFF.

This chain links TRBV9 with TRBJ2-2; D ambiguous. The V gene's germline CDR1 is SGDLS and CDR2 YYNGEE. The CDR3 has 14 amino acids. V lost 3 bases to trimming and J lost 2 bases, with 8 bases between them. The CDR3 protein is CASSGNRNTGELFF. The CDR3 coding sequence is TGTGCCAGCAGCGGAAATAGAAACACCGGGGAGCTGTTTTTT.